A single sample gave rise to the 17 T cell receptor beta chains below, sequenced in a study of immune evolution from preneoplasia to lung adenocarcinoma. Only in-frame clones appear in the TCRdb table, and some are missing; sequencing was by immunoSEQ multiplex PCR. The sample yields about 4,900 clones, about 80% seen once. The material sequenced was FFPE minimally invasive lung adenocarcinoma tissue. The receptors originated from a person aged 70 to 85 with lung adenocarcinoma.

This sequence joins TRBV10-3 and TRBJ1-6; 8 bases map to TRBD1. Germline CDR1 ENHRY, CDR2 SYGVKD. This CDR3 has 18 amino acids. With 0 bases clipped from V and 4 bases from J, the junction kept 8 bases outside the gene matches. The CDR3 region is CAISESPTGATYNSPLHF. CDR3 DNA sequence: TGTGCCATCAGTGAGTCCCCGACAGGGGCGACTTATAATTCACCCCTCCACTTT.

The CDR3 is CASSYVGTGELFF. CDR3 coding DNA: TGTGCCAGCAGTTACGTCGGCACCGGGGAGCTGTTTTTT. The chain employs TRBV6-6 and TRBJ2-2; D is unclear. The CDR3 totals 13 residues. V dropped 2 bases and J dropped 4 bases, with 5 bases sitting between them. Per the germline V gene, CDR1 is MNHNY and CDR2 is SVGAGI (reference sequence).

The chain has TRBV6-5 and TRBJ2-2, with 7 bases lining up with TRBD1. This CDR3 comprises 15 residues. V gave up 2 bases and J gave up 2 bases; unmatched junction bases: 2. CDR1 and CDR2 from the germline V gene are MNHEY and SVGAGI. CDR3 sequence reads: CASSYGTANTGELFF. The CDR3 coding sequence is TGTGCCAGCAGTTACGGGACAGCTAACACCGGGGAGCTGTTTTTT.

V is TRBV2 and J is TRBJ1-5; no clear D gene. V dropped 2 bases and J dropped 6 bases, with 8 bases sitting between them. The CDR3 extends over 13 amino acids. Germline CDR1 reads SNHLY; CDR2 reads FYNNEI. CDR3 sequence reads: CASSEQWGQPQHF. Written as DNA, the CDR3 is TGTGCCAGCAGTGAACAATGGGGTCAGCCCCAGCATTTT.

The rearrangement links TRBV28 to TRBJ1-6; perhaps TRBD1 as D (5 bases). V lost 8 bases to trimming and J lost 2 bases, with 10 bases between them. The CDR3 totals 14 residues. Germline lookup yields CDR1 MDHEN and CDR2 SYDVKM. CDR3 amino acids: CASEQGTYNSPLHF. The CDR3, as DNA: TGTGCCAGCGAGCAGGGAACCTATAATTCACCCCTCCACTTT.

The chain combines TRBV15 with TRBJ1-2; 10 bases match TRBD1. The CDR3 loop spans 15 amino acids. The ends lost 1 base at V and 8 bases at J; junction bases unmatched: 7. Germline V gene lookup returns CDR1 LNHNV and CDR2 YYDKDF (reference sequence). DNA for the CDR3: TGTGCCACCAGCAGAGGGAGACAGGGGGCGAAAGGCTACACCTTC. It specifies CATSRGRQGAKGYTF.

This clone was found once. This sequence joins TRBV6-1 and TRBJ1-3, with D possibly matching TRBD1 (5 bases). The V end was cut by 6 bases, the J end by 7 bases, with 13 bases between. The CDR3 is made up of 13 amino acids. Germline V CDR1 and CDR2: MNHNS, SASEGT. CDR3 region: CASSPQGGNTIYF. In DNA form, the CDR3 reads TGTGCCAGCAGCCCGCAGGGAGGCAACACCATATATTTT.

This chain connects TRBV6-1 to TRBJ1-3, with 8 bases identical to TRBD1. CDR3 length equals 14 residues. From germline, CDR1 is MNHNS and CDR2 SASEGT. Trimming cost V 7 bases and J 0 bases; bases outside gene matches: 2. In DNA form, the CDR3 reads TGTGCCAGCACAGGGGGCGACTCTGGAAACACCATATATTTT. It specifies CASTGGDSGNTIYF.

This clone has a single count. V usage is TRBV6-1 and J usage is TRBJ1-4; the match to TRBD1 covers 9 bases. The CDR3 covers 14 residues. The junction had 15 bases not matched to a gene; V was cut back by 6 bases and J by 16 bases. Germline assignment: CDR1 MNHNS and CDR2 SASEGT. Written as DNA, the CDR3 is TGTGCCAGCAGCGATAGGACAGGGGATCGTAAAAGGTTTTTT. Translation: CASSDRTGDRKRFF.

There are a few counts of this clone. V and J are TRBV28 and TRBJ1-2; D may be TRBD1 (5 bases). The CDR3 spans 14 residues. Germline lookup yields CDR1 MDHEN and CDR2 SYDVKM. Trimming stripped 2 bases from V and 7 bases from J, with 14 bases between. CDR3 DNA sequence: TGTGCCAGCAGTTTAGACAGAGGGCAGGGTGGCTACACCTTC. This gives the protein CASSLDRGQGGYTF.

The genes are TRBV18 and TRBJ2-7; 10 positions agree with TRBD2. The CDR3 totals 16 residues. Germline V gene lookup returns CDR1 KGHSH and CDR2 LQKENI. V gave up 6 bases and J gave up 8 bases; unmatched junction bases: 16. As DNA, the CDR3 is TGTGCCAGCTCGCCAGGACTAGCGGAGCTAGCTACGCAGCAGTACTTC. It specifies CASSPGLAELATQQYF.

This chain links TRBV9 with TRBJ1-2; tentatively, D is TRBD1 (5 bases). This CDR3 spans 13 amino acids. Looked up from germline, CDR1 is SGDLS and CDR2 is YYNGEE. V was trimmed by 4 bases and J by 2 bases, leaving 9 bases between them. The CDR3 DNA follows: TGTGCCAGCAGCCAGGGCCAAAACTATGGCTACACCTTC. This encodes CASSQGQNYGYTF.

The chain recombines TRBV21-1 with TRBJ1-1; the table's D call of TRBD1 was not tested on the DNA. TRBV21-1 is described as a pseudogene. The CDR3 is 18 residues long. The CDR3 DNA reads as TGTGCCAGCAGCAAATGGGGACAGGGAGGAGGGTTGAACACTGAAGCTTTCTTT. It translates to CASSKWGQGGGLNTEAFF.

The chain recombines TRBV7-9 with TRBJ1-1; 7 bases agree with TRBD1. The V segment lost 2 bases and the J segment 1 base; nucleotides outside the gene matches: 4. The CDR3 contains 15 residues. CDR1 is SEHNR and CDR2 is FQNEAQ in the germline V gene (reference sequence). The CDR3 reads CASSLQGGWNTEAFF. The CDR3 DNA follows: TGTGCCAGCAGCTTACAAGGGGGCTGGAACACTGAAGCTTTCTTT.

This chain links TRBV6-5 with TRBJ1-4; D might be TRBD1 (5 bases). This CDR3 contains 16 residues. V gave up 4 bases and J gave up 4 bases, with 16 bases separating them. CDR1 MNHEY and CDR2 SVGAGI come from the germline V gene. CDR3 in DNA: TGTGCCAGCAGTTCGGGACCCGGAACCGTTAATGAAAAACTGTTTTTT. This sequence encodes CASSSGPGTVNEKLFF.

This sequence joins TRBV5-1 and TRBJ2-2; D unresolved. Trimming left V 1 base short and J 4 bases short, with 14 bases between. Germline CDR1 and CDR2: SGHRS and YFSETQ. The CDR3 loop spans 16 amino acids. CDR3 sequence reads: CASSLFGPTRTGELFF. The CDR3, as DNA: TGCGCCAGCAGCTTGTTTGGTCCTACCCGCACCGGGGAGCTGTTTTTT.

This sequence joins TRBV6-4 and TRBJ2-1; D unresolved. The CDR3 contains 13 residues. Germline assignment: CDR1 MRHNA and CDR2 SNTAGT. Trimming shortened V by 2 bases and J by 4 bases, and 6 bases separated the two germline ends. The CDR3 region has the DNA TGTGCCAGCAGTGACAGACCATACAATGAGCAGTTCTTC. This gives the protein CASSDRPYNEQFF.